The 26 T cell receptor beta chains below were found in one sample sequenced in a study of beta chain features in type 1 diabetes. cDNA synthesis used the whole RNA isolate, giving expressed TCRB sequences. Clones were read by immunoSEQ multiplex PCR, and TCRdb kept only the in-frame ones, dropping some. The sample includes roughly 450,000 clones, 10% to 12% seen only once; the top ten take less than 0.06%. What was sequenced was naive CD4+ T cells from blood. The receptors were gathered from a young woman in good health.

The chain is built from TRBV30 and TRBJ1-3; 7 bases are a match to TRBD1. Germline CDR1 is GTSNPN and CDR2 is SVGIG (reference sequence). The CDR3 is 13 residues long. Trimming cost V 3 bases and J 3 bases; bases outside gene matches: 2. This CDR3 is CAWSGTVGNTIYF. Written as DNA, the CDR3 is TGTGCCTGGAGCGGGACAGTTGGAAACACCATATATTTT.

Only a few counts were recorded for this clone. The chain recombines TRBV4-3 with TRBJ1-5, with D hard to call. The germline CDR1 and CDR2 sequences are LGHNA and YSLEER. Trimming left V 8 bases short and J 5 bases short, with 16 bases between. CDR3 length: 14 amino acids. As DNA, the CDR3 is TGCGCCAGCTCGGGAAGGGCTAGTGATCAGCCCCAGCATTTT. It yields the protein CASSGRASDQPQHF.

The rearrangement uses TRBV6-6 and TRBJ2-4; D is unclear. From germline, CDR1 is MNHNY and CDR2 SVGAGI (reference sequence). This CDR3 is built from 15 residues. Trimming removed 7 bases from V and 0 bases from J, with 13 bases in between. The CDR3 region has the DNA TGTGCCAGCACCGAAGCCGGAATAGCCAAAAACATTCAGTACTTC. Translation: CASTEAGIAKNIQYF.

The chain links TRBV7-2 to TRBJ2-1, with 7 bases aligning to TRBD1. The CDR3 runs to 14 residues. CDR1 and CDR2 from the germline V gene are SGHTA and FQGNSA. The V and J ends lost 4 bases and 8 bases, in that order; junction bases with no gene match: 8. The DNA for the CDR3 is TGTGCCAGCAGCTCCCCCTTCACAGGGGATGAGCAGTTCTTC. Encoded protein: CASSSPFTGDEQFF.

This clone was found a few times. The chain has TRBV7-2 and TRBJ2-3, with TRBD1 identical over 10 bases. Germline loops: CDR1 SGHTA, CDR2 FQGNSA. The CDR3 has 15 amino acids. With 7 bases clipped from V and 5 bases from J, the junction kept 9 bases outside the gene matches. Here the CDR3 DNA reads TGTGCCAGCACCTTCGACAGGGGGCATATAGATACGCAGTATTTT. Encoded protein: CASTFDRGHIDTQYF.

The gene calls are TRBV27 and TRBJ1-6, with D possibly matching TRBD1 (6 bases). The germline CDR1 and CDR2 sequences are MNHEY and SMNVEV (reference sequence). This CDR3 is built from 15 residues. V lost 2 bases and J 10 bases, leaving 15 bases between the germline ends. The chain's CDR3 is CASSLQIPRGSPLHF. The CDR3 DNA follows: TGTGCCAGCAGTTTACAAATACCCAGGGGATCACCCCTCCACTTT.

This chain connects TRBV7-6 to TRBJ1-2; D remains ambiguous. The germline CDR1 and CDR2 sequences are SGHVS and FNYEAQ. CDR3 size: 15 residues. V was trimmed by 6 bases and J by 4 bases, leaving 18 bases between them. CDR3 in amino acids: CASRRSDTGSYGYTF. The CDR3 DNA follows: TGTGCCAGCAGGAGGAGTGACACTGGCTCCTATGGCTACACCTTC.

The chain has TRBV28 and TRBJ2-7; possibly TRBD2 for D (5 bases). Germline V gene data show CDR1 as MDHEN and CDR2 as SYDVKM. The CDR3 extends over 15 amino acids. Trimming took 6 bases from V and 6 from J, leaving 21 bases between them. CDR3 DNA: TGTGCCAGCAGACCCTGGGCCCGGGGTCTGTCCGAGCAGTACGTC. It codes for CASRPWARGLSEQYV.

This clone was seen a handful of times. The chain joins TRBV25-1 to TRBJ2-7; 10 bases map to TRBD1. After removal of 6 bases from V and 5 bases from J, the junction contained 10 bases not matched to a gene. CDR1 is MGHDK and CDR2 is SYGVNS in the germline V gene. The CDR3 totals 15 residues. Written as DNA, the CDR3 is TGTGCCAGCAGCCGAACCGGGACAGGGGTAGACGAGCAGTACTTC. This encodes CASSRTGTGVDEQYF.

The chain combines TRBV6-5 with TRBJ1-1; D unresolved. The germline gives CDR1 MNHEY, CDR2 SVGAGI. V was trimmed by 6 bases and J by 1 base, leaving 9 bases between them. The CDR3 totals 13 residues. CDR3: CASRIGRNTEAFF. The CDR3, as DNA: TGTGCCAGCAGGATAGGAAGGAACACTGAAGCTTTCTTT.

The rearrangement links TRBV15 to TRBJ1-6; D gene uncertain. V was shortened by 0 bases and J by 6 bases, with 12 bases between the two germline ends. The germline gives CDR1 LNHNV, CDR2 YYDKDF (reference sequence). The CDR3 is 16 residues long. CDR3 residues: CATSRDIGRFNSPLHF. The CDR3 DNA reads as TGTGCCACCAGCAGAGATATTGGGAGGTTTAATTCACCCCTCCACTTT.

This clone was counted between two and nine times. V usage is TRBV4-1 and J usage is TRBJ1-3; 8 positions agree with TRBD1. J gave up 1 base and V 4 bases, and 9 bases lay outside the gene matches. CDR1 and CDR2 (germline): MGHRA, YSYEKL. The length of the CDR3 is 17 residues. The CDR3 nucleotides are TGCGCCAGCAGCCCTCGGACAGGGCCTACTTCTGGAAACACCATATATTTT. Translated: CASSPRTGPTSGNTIYF.

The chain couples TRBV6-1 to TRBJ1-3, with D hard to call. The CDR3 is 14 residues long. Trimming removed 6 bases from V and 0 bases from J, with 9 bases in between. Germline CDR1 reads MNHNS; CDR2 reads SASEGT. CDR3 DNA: TGTGCCAGCAGCGTTGGGTACTCTGGAAACACCATATATTTT. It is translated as CASSVGYSGNTIYF.

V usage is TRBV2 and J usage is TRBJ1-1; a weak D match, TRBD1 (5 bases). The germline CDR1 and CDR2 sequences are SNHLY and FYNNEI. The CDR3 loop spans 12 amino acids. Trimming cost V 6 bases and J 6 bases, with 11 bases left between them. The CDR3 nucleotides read TGTGCCAGCAGAGCAGACAGCCCTGAAGCTTTCTTT. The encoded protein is CASRADSPEAFF.

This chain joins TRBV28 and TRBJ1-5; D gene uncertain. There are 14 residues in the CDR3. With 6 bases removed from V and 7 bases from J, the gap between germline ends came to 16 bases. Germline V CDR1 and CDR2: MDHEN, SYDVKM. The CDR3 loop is CASSRTPTRQPQHF. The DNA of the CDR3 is TGTGCCAGCAGCCGAACCCCAACACGACAGCCCCAGCATTTT. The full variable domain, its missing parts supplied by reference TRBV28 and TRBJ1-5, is DVKVTQSSRYLVKRTGEKVFLECVQDMDHENMFWYRQDPGLGLRLIYFSYDVKMKEKGDIPEGYSVSREKKERFSLILESASTNQTSMYLCASSRTPTRQPQHFGDGTRLSIL.

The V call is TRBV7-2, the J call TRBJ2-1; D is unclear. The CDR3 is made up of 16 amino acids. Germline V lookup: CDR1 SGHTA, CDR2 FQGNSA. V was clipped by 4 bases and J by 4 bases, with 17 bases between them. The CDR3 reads CASSSRRLSQYNEQFF. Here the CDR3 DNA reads TGTGCCAGCAGCTCCCGGCGGTTGTCGCAATACAATGAGCAGTTCTTC.

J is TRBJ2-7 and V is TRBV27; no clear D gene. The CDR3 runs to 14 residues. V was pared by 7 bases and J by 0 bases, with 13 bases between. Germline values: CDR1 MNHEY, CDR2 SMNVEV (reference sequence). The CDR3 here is CASKSGKSSYEQYF. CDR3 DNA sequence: TGTGCCAGCAAAAGTGGTAAAAGCTCCTACGAGCAGTACTTC.

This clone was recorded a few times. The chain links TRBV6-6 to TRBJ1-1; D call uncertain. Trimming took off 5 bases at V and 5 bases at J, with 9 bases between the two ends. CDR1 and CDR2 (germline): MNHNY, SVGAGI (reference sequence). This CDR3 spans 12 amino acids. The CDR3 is CASSTLTTEAFF. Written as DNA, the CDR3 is TGTGCCAGCAGTACACTTACGACTGAAGCTTTCTTT.

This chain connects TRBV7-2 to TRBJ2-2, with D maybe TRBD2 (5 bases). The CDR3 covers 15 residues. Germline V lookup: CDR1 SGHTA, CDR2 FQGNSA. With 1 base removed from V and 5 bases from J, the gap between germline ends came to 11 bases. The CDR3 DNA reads TGTGCCAGCAGCTTAGAGGTGGGAGTGACCGGGGAGCTGTTTTTT. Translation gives CASSLEVGVTGELFF.

CDR3 sequence (DNA): TGTGCCATCCGAGACCCGCGCGAGGAAGAGACCCAGTACTTC. This encodes CAIRDPREEETQYF. The chain recombines TRBV10-3 with TRBJ2-5; no clear D. Germline assignment: CDR1 ENHRY and CDR2 SYGVKD. The length of the CDR3 is 14 residues. With 8 bases removed from V and 3 bases from J, the gap between germline ends came to 16 bases.

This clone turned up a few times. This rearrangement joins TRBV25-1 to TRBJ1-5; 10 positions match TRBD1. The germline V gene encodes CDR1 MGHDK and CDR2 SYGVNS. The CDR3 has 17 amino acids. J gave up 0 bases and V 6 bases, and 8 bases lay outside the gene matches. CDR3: CASSGQGGRYSNQPQHF. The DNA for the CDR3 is TGTGCCAGCAGCGGACAGGGGGGACGTTATAGCAATCAGCCCCAGCATTTT.

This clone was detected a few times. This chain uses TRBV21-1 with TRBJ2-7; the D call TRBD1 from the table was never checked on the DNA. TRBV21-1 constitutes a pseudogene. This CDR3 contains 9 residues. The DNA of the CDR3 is TGTGCCAGATTACCAGGATATTACGTC. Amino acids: CARLPGYYV.

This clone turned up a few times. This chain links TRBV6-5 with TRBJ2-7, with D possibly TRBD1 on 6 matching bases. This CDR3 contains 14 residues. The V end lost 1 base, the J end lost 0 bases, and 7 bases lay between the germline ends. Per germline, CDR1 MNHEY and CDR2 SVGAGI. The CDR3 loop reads CASSYLGGSYEQYF. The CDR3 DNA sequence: TGTGCCAGCAGTTACTTAGGGGGCTCCTACGAGCAGTACTTC.

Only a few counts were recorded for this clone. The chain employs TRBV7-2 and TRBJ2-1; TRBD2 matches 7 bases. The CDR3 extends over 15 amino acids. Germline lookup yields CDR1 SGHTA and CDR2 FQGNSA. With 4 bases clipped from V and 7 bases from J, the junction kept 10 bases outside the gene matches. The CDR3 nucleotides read TGTGCCAGCAGCTCTTACCGGGACTACCGTAATGAGCAGTTCTTC. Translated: CASSSYRDYRNEQFF.

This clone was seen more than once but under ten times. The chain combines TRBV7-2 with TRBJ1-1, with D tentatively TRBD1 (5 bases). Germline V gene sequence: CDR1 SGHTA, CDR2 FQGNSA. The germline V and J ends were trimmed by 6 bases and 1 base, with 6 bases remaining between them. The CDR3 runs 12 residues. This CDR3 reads CASRRGNTEAFF. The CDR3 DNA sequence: TGTGCCAGCAGGAGGGGGAACACTGAAGCTTTCTTT.

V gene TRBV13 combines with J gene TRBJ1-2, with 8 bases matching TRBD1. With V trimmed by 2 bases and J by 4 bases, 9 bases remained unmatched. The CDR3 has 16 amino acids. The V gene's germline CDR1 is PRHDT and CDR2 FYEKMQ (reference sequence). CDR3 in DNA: TGTGCCAGCAGCTTAAGGACAGGGAAGGGGATCTATGGCTACACCTTC. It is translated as CASSLRTGKGIYGYTF.